The 13 T cell receptor beta chains below all came from one sample that was sequenced in a study of blood T cell repertoires in COVID-19. Sequenced by immunoSEQ multiplex PCR; TCRdb stores in-frame clones only, minus some. The sample records roughly 72,000 clones, 82% being singletons. The sample comprised peripheral blood. The receptors here all came from a woman over 75 with acute or convalescent COVID-19.

The V gene is TRBV7-8, the J gene TRBJ2-1; D call uncertain. Trimming shortened V by 3 bases and J by 5 bases, and 5 bases separated the two germline ends. The CDR3 totals 12 residues. Germline V gene sequence: CDR1 SGHVS, CDR2 FQNEAQ. The CDR3 DNA is TGTGCCAGCAGCTTTTTCAACAATGAGCAGTTCTTC. Protein product: CASSFFNNEQFF. Using reference TRBV7-8 and TRBJ2-1 for the parts outside the CDR3, the full variable domain is GAGVSQSPRYKVAKRGQDVALRCDPISGHVSLFWYQQALGQGPEFLTYFQNEAQLDKSGLPSDRFFAERPEGSVSTLKIQRTQQEDSAVYLCASSFFNNEQFFGPGTRLTVL.

Only a few counts were recorded for this clone. The J gene is TRBJ2-1, the V gene TRBV6-6, with a possible D match to TRBD2 (6 bases). V shed 10 bases and J shed 14 bases, with 15 bases lying between them. The germline gives CDR1 MNHNY, CDR2 SVGAGI (reference sequence). The CDR3 is made up of 10 amino acids. The CDR3 DNA follows: TGTGCCACCAGACGGGAGAGCGAGTTCTTC. This sequence encodes CATRRESEFF.

The chain carries TRBV5-6 and TRBJ2-1, with D possibly being TRBD2 (6 bases). Germline V gene lookup returns CDR1 SGHDT and CDR2 YYEEEE. Deletions cut 0 bases from V and 6 bases from J, with 19 bases between. This CDR3 contains 17 residues. The CDR3, as DNA: TGTGCCAGCAGCTTGGGGGAGACTAGGCGCAGTGGCAATGAGCAGTTCTTC. As protein: CASSLGETRRSGNEQFF.

J is TRBJ2-1 and V is TRBV27; 8 bases match TRBD1. This CDR3 region has 16 residues. Germline V CDR1 and CDR2: MNHEY, SMNVEV (reference sequence). With V trimmed by 4 bases and J by 2 bases, 7 bases remained unmatched. The CDR3 DNA reads as TGTGCCAGCAGTTCTCGGACAGGGCAAACCTACAATGAGCAGTTCTTC. It specifies CASSSRTGQTYNEQFF.

The chain combines TRBV9 with TRBJ1-2; D remains unclear. The CDR3 runs to 15 residues. The V gene lost 2 bases and the J gene lost 6 bases, with 17 bases spanning the gap. Germline V CDR1 and CDR2: SGDLS, YYNGEE. The CDR3 DNA reads as TGTGCCAGCAGCGTCCGACGTGTTGAGGGCCATGGCTACACCTTC. Protein sequence: CASSVRRVEGHGYTF.

The chain recombines TRBV7-8 with TRBJ2-1; 14 bases are a match to TRBD2. The CDR3 is made up of 16 amino acids. V shed 5 bases and J 5 bases; nucleotides not matched to a gene: 5. Germline values: CDR1 SGHVS, CDR2 FQNEAQ. DNA for the CDR3: TGTGCCAGCAGCGGCCGACTAGCGGGAGGGGACAATGAGCAGTTCTTC. Its protein product is CASSGRLAGGDNEQFF.

This chain links TRBV29-1 with TRBJ2-5; 7 bases line up with TRBD1. J was trimmed by 1 base and V by 7 bases; bases with no gene match: 6. Germline CDR1 SQVTM, CDR2 ANQGSEA. The CDR3 is 13 amino acids. CDR3: CSAAGTAQETQYF. In nucleotides, the CDR3 is TGCAGCGCCGCCGGGACAGCCCAAGAGACCCAGTACTTC.

This clone was detected only once. The chain is built from TRBV3-1 (or the pseudogene TRBV3-2) and TRBJ2-7, with 8 bases matching TRBD2. Germline CDR1 LGHDT, CDR2 YNNKEL (reference sequence). The CDR3 length is 17 residues. V was clipped by 1 base and J by 2 bases; unmatched bases: 10. CDR3 sequence reads: CASSQAIRLATTYEQYF. DNA of the CDR3: TGTGCCAGCAGCCAAGCTATAAGACTAGCGACTACCTACGAGCAGTACTTC.

This chain connects TRBV18 to TRBJ1-1; D gene uncertain. The germline V gene encodes CDR1 KGHSH and CDR2 LQKENI. Trimming left V 1 base short and J 0 bases short, with 3 bases between. CDR3 length: 13 amino acids. CDR3 sequence (DNA): TGTGCCAGCTCACCACTAATGAACACTGAAGCTTTCTTT. Translation: CASSPLMNTEAFF.

This clone appeared a single time. The chain carries TRBV9 and TRBJ2-1; D remains unclear. Germline CDR1 is SGDLS and CDR2 is YYNGEE. V was trimmed by 0 bases and J by 3 bases, leaving 16 bases between them. The CDR3 totals 17 residues. This chain's CDR3 is CASSVGNPSGLYNEQFF. CDR3 coding DNA: TGTGCCAGCAGCGTAGGTAACCCATCAGGCCTCTACAATGAGCAGTTCTTC.

V is TRBV12-3 or TRBV12-4 and J is TRBJ1-4; D is unclear. V lost 3 bases and J lost 9, with 5 bases in between. The CDR3 runs to 11 residues. The CDR3 DNA reads as TGTGCCAGCAGTTTTGAGAAAAAACTGTTTTTT. Residues: CASSFEKKLFF.

The gene calls are TRBV5-1 and TRBJ2-1, with 8 nucleotides matching TRBD2. After removal of 1 base from V and 7 bases from J, the junction contained 13 bases not matched to a gene. In germline, CDR1 is SGHRS, CDR2 YFSETQ. This CDR3 comprises 17 residues. For the CDR3, the DNA is TGCGCCAGCAGCTTGATTCCGAGCGGGAGCCTTTTGAATGAGCAGTTCTTC. Protein sequence: CASSLIPSGSLLNEQFF.

The chain combines TRBV13 with TRBJ1-5, with a possible D match to TRBD1 (6 bases). V lost 5 bases to trimming and J lost 3 bases, with 17 bases between them. CDR1 is PRHDT, CDR2 FYEKMQ, per germline (reference sequence). The CDR3 runs 16 residues. Here the CDR3 reads CASSPGGGRSNQPQHF. The DNA of the CDR3 is TGTGCCAGCAGCCCTGGGGGGGGCAGGTCCAATCAGCCCCAGCATTTT.